This TCR beta chain was sequenced in a study of T cells in localized non-small cell lung cancer. Study results and limitations: Uninvolved adjacent lung had more T cell clonality than any other tissue, topping tumor.

The CDR3 totals 15 residues. Trimming at V came to 5 bases and at J to 7 bases, leaving 13 bases not matched to a gene. Germline loops: CDR1 LNHDA, CDR2 SQIVND (reference sequence). Assay: immunoSEQ multiplex PCR; the TCRdb copy retains only in-frame clones and omits some. The table lists approximately 35,000 clones, approximately 90% of them singletons. This clone was found once. Its antigen is as yet unknown. This rearrangement joins TRBV19 to TRBJ1-1; 7 bases agree with TRBD1. Specimen: PBMCs, collected before any cancer treatment. This receptor was identified in a man aged 40 to 70 with stage II lung adenocarcinoma. CDR3 loop: CASSWGQTLTIEAFF. The DNA of the CDR3 is TGTGCCAGTAGTTGGGGACAGACACTAACTATTGAAGCTTTCTTT.